The T cell receptor beta chain described here comes from a study of beta chain features in type 1 diabetes. Broader study findings: No resolution was reached here on whether HLA type influences TCRB rearrangement.

Sorted populations all exceeded 98% purity. The V gene's germline CDR1 is PRHDT and CDR2 FYEKMQ (reference sequence). The CDR3 runs to 16 residues. V was shortened by 5 bases and J by 1 base, with 17 bases between the two germline ends. Expressed TCRB transcripts were sequenced because the entire RNA isolate underwent reverse transcription. The method was immunoSEQ multiplex PCR; TCRdb's version includes in-frame clones alone and lacks a portion of them. This sample has 330,000 or so clones, with less than 20% found just once. Of note for this clone: Its matching antigen is unknown.

This chain joins TRBV13 and TRBJ1-1; D not resolved. The sample consisted of naive CD4+ T cells from blood. The clonotype comes from a woman in her late teens or twenties in good health. The CDR3 coding sequence is TGTGCCAGCAGCCCCCCCCGGTACGGTGGGAACACTGAAGCTTTCTTT. Protein sequence: CASSPPRYGGNTEAFF.